The sequence of this T cell receptor beta chain was determined in a study of vaccination and CD4 T cells after COVID-19. The overall study: According to the study, participants were given two doses of BNT162b2 or mRNA-1273 vaccine. Median time from second vaccine dose to sampling was less than 85 days (14 to 241). Control cultures used a CEFX viral epitope pool, an HIV-1 Nef peptide pool, or no peptide.

The V and J ends lost 5 bases and 2 bases respectively, with 15 bases between them. CDR1 and CDR2 from the germline V gene are SGHTA and FQGTGA. The CDR3 runs 16 residues. Indicated treatment: roughly ten-day PBMC culture with coronavirus spike peptide pools or control peptides (ViraFEST assay). PCR tests turned positive between March and December 2020, before US Alpha, Beta and Delta variants. This clonotype was seen more than once but under ten times. Its antigen remains unknown. An Oncomine TCR Beta short-read assay was used to sequence the DNA from cultured CD4+ T cells. TCRdb re-called the PCR reads through MiXCR, storing one row per CDR3 protein. The table has about 20,000 distinct CDR3 sequences, 65% to 70% seen once.

The TCR originated in a human donor who had recovered from COVID-19. The chain has TRBV7-3 and TRBJ2-2; TRBD1 might be the D (6 bases). Sequenced: CD4+ T cells from blood, cultured in vitro. The CDR3 bases are TGTGCCAGCAGCCTCTCCGGGACATACAACACCGGGGAGCTGTTTTTT. It codes for CASSLSGTYNTGELFF.